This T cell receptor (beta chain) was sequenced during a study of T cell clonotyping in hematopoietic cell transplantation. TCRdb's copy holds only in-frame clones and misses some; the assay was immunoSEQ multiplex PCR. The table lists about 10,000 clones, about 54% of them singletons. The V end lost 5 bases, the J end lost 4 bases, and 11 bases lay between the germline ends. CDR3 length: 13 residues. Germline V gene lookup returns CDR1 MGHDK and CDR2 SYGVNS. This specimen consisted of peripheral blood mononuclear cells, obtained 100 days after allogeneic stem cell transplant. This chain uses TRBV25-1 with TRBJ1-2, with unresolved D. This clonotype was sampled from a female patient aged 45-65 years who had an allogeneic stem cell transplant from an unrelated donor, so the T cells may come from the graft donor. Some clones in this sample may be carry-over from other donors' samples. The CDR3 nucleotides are TGTGCCAGCAGTCCGGTCGCCTTCTATGGCTACACCTTC. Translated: CASSPVAFYGYTF.